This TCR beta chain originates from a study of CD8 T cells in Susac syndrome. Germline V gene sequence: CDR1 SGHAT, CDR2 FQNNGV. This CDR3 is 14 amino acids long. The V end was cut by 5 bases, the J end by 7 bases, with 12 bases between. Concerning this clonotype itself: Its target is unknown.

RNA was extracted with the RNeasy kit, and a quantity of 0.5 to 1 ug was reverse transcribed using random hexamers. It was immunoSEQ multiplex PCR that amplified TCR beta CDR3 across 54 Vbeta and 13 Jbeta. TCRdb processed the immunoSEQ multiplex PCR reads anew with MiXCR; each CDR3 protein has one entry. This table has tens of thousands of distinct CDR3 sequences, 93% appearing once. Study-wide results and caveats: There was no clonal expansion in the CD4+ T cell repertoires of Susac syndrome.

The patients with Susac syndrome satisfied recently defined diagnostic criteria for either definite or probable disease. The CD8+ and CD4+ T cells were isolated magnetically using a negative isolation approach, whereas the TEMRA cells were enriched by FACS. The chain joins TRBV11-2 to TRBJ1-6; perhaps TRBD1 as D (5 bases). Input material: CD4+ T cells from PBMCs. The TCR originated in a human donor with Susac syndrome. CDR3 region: CASSPGAANSPLHF. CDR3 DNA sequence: TGTGCCAGCAGCCCCGGGGCCGCCAATTCACCCCTCCACTTT.